Listed below are T cell receptor beta chains from one sample, sequenced in a study of OX40 agonist ivuxolimab in advanced cancers. Sequencing was performed with immunoSEQ multiplex PCR; in TCRdb, only in-frame clones are kept and a portion is missing. The sample lists about 40,000 clones; approximately 80% were seen once. This specimen consisted of CD4+ or CD8+ T cells sorted from blood, obtained in a trial of the OX40 agonist ivuxolimab. Receptors were obtained from an adult with an advanced solid tumor such as melanoma, head and neck, liver or kidney cancer. Both conserved end residues are part of each CDR3. D genes are given only for firm matches. Clone size is shown for a subset of rows, as once, few, many or a class of expanded clone.

D: .
size: .
V: TRBV5-4
J: TRBJ1-2
CDR3: CASSLSTGRGGYTF
DNA: TGTGCCAGCAGCTTGTCCACGGGAAGAGGGGGCTACACCTTC

D: .
size: .
V: TRBV27
J: TRBJ1-1
CDR3: CASSPRGPYTEAFF
DNA: TGTGCCAGCAGTCCCAGGGGACCCTACACTGAAGCTTTCTTT

D: .
size: .
V: TRBV5-1
J: TRBJ1-2
CDR3: CASSLQGSYGYTF
DNA: TGCGCCAGCAGCTTGCAGGGGAGCTATGGCTACACCTTC

D: .
size: once
V: TRBV6-5
J: TRBJ2-3
CDR3: CASSYRTSTDTQYF
DNA: TGTGCCAGCAGTTATCGGACTAGCACAGATACGCAGTATTTT

D: TRBD2
size: .
V: TRBV7-2
J: TRBJ2-1
CDR3: CASSLAAGGPLF
DNA: TGTGCCAGCAGCTTAGCTGCGGGAGGGCCGCTCTTC

D: .
size: .
V: TRBV29-1
J: TRBJ2-1
CDR3: CSVVWGTSYNEQFF
DNA: TGCAGCGTTGTATGGGGGACTTCCTACAATGAGCAGTTCTTC

D: TRBD1
size: .
V: TRBV28
J: TRBJ2-7
CDR3: CATQGAQEQYF
DNA: TGTGCCACTCAGGGGGCTCAGGAGCAGTACTTC

D: .
size: few
V: TRBV6-5
J: TRBJ2-5
CDR3: CASGTAPETQYF
DNA: TGTGCCAGCGGAACCGCGCCGGAGACCCAGTACTTC

D: TRBD1
size: .
V: TRBV9
J: TRBJ2-1
CDR3: CASSSTGGTYNEQFF
DNA: TGTGCCAGCAGTTCCACAGGGGGAACCTACAATGAGCAGTTCTTC

D: TRBD2
size: .
V: TRBV11-3
J: TRBJ2-3
CDR3: CASSVGTSGRITDTQYF
DNA: TGTGCCAGCAGCGTCGGGACTAGCGGGAGAATCACAGATACGCAGTATTTT

D: TRBD2
size: .
V: TRBV10-2
J: TRBJ2-5
CDR3: CASSEGLAGESETQYF
DNA: TGCGCCAGCAGTGAGGGACTAGCGGGAGAGTCGGAGACCCAGTACTTC

D: .
size: few
V: TRBV30
J: TRBJ1-6
CDR3: CAWSVIGDSPLHF
DNA: TGTGCCTGGAGTGTAATAGGGGATTCACCCCTCCACTTT

D: .
size: .
V: TRBV6-5
J: TRBJ1-1
CDR3: CASTTGGNTEAFF
DNA: TGTGCCAGCACTACGGGGGGGAACACTGAAGCTTTCTTT

D: .
size: .
V: TRBV7-6
J: TRBJ2-1
CDR3: CASSSPQGNEQFF
DNA: TGTGCCAGCAGCTCCCCTCAGGGAAATGAGCAGTTCTTC

D: .
size: .
V: TRBV25-1
J: TRBJ2-7
CDR3: CASSESLGREQYF
DNA: TGTGCCAGCAGTGAATCTTTAGGACGCGAGCAGTACTTC

D: .
size: few
V: TRBV5-5
J: TRBJ1-2
CDR3: CASSLVVPPAEGYTF
DNA: TGTGCCAGCAGCTTGGTGGTACCGCCTGCGGAGGGCTACACCTTC

D: TRBD2
size: .
V: TRBV19
J: TRBJ2-1
CDR3: CASSIELAGGQFF
DNA: TGTGCCAGTAGTATAGAGCTAGCGGGAGGTCAGTTCTTC